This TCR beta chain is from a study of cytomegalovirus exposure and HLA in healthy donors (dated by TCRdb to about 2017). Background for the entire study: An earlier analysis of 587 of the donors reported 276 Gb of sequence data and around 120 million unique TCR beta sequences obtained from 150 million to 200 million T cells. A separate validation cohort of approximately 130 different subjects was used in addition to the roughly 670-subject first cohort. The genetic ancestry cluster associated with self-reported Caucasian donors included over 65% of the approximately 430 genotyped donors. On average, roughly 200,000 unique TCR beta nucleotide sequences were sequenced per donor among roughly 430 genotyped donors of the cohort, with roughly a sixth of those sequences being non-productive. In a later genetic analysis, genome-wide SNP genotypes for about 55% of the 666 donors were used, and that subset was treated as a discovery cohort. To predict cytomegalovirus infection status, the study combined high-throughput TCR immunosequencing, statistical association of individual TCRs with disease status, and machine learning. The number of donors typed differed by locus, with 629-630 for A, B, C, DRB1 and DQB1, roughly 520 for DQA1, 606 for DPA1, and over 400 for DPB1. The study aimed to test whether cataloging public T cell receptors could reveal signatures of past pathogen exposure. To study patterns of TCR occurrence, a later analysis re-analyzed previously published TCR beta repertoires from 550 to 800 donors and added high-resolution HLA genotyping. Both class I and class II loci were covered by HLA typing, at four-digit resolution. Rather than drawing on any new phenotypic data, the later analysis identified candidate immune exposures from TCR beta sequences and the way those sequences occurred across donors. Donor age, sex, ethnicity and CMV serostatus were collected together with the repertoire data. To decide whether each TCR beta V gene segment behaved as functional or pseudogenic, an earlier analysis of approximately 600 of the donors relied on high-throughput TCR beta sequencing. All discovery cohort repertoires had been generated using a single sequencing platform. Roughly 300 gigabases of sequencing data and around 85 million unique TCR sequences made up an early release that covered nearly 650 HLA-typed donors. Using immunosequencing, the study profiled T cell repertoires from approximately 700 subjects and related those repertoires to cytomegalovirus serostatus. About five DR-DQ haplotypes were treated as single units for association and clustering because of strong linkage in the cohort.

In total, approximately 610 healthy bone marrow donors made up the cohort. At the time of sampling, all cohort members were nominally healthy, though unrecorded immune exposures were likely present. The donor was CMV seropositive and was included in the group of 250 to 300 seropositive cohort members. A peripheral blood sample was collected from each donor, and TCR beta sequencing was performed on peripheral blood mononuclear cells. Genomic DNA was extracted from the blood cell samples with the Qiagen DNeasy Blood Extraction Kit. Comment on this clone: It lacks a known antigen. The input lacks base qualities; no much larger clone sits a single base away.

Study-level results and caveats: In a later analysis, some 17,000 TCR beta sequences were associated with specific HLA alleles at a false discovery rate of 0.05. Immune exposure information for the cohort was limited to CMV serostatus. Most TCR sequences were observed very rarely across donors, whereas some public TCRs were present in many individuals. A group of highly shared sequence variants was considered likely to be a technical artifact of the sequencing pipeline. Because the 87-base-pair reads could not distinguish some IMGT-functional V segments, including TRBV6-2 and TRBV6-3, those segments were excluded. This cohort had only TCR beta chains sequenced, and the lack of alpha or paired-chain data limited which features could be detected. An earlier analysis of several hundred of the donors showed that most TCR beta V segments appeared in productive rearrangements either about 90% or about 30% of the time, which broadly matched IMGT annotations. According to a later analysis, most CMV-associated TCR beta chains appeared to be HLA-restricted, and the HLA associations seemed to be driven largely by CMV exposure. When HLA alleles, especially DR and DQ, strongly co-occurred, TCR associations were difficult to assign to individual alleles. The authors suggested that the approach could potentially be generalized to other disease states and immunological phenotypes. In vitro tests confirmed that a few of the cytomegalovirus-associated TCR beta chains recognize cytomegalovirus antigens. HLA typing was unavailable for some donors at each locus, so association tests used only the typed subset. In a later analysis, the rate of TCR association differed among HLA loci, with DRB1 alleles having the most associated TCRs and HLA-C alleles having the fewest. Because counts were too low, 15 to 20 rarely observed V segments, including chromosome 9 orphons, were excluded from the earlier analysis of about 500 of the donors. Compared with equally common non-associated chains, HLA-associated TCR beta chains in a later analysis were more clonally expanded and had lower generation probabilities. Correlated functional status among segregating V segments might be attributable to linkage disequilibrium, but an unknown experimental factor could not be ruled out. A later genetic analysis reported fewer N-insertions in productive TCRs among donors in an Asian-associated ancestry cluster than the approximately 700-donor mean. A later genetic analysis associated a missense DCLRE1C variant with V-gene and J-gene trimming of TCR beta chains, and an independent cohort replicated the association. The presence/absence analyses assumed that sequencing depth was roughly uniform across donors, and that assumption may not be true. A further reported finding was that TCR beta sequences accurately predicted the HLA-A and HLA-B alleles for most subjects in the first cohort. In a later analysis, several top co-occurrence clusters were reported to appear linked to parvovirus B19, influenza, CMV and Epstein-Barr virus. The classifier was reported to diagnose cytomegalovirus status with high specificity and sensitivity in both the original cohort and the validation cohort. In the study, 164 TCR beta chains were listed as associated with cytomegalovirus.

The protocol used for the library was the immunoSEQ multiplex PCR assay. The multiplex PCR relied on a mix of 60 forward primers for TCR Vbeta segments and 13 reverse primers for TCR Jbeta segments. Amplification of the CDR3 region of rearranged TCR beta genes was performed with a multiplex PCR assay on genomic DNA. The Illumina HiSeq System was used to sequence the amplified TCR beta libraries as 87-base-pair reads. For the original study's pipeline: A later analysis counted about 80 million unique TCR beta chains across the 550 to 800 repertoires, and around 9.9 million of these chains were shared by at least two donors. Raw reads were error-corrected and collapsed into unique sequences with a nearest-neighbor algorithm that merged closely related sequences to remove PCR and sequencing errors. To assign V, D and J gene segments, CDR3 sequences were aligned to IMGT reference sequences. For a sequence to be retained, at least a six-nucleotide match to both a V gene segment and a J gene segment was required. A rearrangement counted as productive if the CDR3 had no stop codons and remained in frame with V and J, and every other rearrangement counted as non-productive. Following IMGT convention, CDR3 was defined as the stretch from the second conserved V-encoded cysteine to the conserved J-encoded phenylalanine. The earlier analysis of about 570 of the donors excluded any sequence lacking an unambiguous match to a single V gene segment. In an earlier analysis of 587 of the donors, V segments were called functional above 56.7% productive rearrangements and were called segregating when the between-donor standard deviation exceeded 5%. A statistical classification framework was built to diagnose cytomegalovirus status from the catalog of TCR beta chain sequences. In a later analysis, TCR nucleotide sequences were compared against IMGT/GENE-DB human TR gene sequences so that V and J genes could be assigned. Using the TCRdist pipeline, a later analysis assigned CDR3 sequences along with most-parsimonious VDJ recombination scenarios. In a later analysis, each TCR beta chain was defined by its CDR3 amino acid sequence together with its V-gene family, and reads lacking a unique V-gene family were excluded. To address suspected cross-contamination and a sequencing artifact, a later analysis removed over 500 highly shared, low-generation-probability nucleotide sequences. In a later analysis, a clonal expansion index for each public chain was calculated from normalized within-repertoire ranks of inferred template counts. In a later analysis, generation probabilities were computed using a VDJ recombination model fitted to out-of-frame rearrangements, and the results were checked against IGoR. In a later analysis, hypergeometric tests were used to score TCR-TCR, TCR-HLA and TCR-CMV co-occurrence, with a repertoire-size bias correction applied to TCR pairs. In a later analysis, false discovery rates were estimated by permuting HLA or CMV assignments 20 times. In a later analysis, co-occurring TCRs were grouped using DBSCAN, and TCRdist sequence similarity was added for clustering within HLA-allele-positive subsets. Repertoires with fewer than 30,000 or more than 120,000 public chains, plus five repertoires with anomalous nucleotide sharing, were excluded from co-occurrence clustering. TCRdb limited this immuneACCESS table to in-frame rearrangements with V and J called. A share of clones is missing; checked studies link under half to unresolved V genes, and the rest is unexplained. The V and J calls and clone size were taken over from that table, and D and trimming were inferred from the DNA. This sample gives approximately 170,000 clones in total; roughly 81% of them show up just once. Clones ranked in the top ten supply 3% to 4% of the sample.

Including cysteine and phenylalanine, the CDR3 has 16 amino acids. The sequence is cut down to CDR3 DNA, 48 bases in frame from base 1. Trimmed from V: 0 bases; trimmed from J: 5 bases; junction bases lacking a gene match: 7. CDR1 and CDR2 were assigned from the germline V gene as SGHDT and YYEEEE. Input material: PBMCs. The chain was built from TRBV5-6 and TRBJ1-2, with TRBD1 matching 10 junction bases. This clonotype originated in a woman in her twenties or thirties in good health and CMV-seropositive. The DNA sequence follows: TGTGCCAGCAGCTTGGCCGCCGGGACAGGGGATTATGGCTACACCTTC. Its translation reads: CASSLAAGTGDYGYTF.